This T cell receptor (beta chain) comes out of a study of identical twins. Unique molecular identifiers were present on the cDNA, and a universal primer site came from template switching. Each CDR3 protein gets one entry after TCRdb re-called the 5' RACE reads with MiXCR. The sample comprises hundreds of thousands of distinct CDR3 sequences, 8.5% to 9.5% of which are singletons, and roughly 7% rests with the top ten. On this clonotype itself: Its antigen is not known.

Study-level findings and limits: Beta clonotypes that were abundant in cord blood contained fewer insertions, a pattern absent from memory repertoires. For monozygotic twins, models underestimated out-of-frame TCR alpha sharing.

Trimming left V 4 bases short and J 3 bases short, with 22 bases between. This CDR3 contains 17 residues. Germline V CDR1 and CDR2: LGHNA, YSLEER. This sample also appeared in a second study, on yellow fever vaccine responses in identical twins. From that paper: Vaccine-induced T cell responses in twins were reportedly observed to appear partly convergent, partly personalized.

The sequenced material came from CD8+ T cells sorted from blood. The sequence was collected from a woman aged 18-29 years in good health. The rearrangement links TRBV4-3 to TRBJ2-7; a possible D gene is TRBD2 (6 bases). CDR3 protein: CASSLSITSIWGYEQYF. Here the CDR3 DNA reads TGCGCCAGCAGCCTGTCTATAACTAGCATCTGGGGCTACGAGCAGTACTTC.